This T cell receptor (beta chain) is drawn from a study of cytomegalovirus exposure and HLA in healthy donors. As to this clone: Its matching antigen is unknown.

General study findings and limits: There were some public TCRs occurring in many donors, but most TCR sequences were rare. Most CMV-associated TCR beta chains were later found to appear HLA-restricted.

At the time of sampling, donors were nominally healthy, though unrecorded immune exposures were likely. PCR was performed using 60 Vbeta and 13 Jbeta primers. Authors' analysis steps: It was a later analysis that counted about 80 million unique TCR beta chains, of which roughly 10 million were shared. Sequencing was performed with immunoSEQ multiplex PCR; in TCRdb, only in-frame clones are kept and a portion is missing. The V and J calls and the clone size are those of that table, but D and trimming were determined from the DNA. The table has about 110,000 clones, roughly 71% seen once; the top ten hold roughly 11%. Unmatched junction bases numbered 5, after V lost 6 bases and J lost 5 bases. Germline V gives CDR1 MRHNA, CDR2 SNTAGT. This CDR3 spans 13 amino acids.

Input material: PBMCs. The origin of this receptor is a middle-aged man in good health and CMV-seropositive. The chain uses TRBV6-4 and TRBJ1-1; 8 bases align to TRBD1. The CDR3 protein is CASSRTGRTEAFF. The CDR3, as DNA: TGTGCCAGCAGCCGGACAGGGAGGACTGAAGCTTTCTTT.